This TCR beta chain was documented in a study of cytomegalovirus exposure and HLA in healthy donors. Study-wide background: A later analysis reported the same platform for the roughly 120 validation repertoires and the 666 first-cohort repertoires. Study outcomes and limitations: In the 120 or so validation repertoires, about 94% of cluster scores exceeded 0, per a later analysis.

Data came from immunoSEQ multiplex PCR; TCRdb stores just in-frame clones and leaves some out. The sample holds around 250,000 clones; about 90% are singletons and the top ten take 3.1%. From germline, CDR1 is SEHNR and CDR2 FQNEAQ (reference sequence). The V end lost 7 bases, the J end lost 4 bases, and 14 bases lay between the germline ends. The CDR3 runs 14 residues. Comment on this clone: No antigen is known for it.

The material sequenced was PBMCs. This sequence originates from a woman aged 25-40 years in good health and CMV-seronegative. The chain couples TRBV7-9 to TRBJ2-1; D may be TRBD2 (5 bases). The chain's CDR3 is CASILKSGYNEQFF. The CDR3 region has the DNA TGTGCCAGCATCCTAAAGAGCGGTTACAATGAGCAGTTCTTC.